Listed below are T cell receptor beta chains from one sample, sequenced in a study of CD8 T cells in ankylosing spondylitis. TCRdb ran MiXCR on the 5' RACE reads and lists one entry per CDR3 protein. This table holds 250,000 or so distinct CDR3 sequences, roughly 25% found once. Input material: blood, either unsorted or a sorted T cell fraction (not recorded which). Receptors were obtained from a male donor with ankylosing spondylitis or in good health (not recorded which). Each CDR3 is given with its conserved first and last residue. The order of the fields is J gene, V gene, clone size, D gene, CDR3 protein, CDR3 DNA. A D gene is named only where the DNA matches it firmly. Some rows have no size entry. The others give once, few or many, or a class for an expanded clone.

j_call: TRBJ2-2
v_call: TRBV12-5
clone_size: many
d_call: -
cdr3_aa: CASGLGMGQNTGELFF
cdr3_nt: TGTGCTAGTGGTTTAGGTATGGGACAGAACACCGGGGAGCTGTTTTTT

j_call: TRBJ2-5
v_call: TRBV29-1
clone_size: -
d_call: -
cdr3_aa: CSSWGDTETQYF
cdr3_nt: TGCAGCTCCTGGGGGGATACGGAGACCCAGTACTTC

j_call: TRBJ1-3
v_call: TRBV4-1
clone_size: -
d_call: -
cdr3_aa: CASSQATPRTGGNTIYF
cdr3_nt: TGCGCCAGCAGCCAAGCAACCCCTCGAACGGGAGGAAACACCATATATTTT

j_call: TRBJ2-3
v_call: TRBV5-4
clone_size: -
d_call: TRBD2
cdr3_aa: CASSLGLAGGTDTQYF
cdr3_nt: TGTGCCAGCAGCTTGGGGTTAGCGGGGGGAACAGATACGCAGTATTTT

j_call: TRBJ2-7
v_call: TRBV12-3/TRBV12-4
clone_size: -
d_call: -
cdr3_aa: CASSLNTNYYEQYF
cdr3_nt: TGTGCCAGCAGTTTAAACACCAACTACTACGAGCAGTACTTC

j_call: TRBJ2-1
v_call: TRBV10-3
clone_size: many
d_call: -
cdr3_aa: CATRELPTNNEQFF
cdr3_nt: TGTGCCACAAGGGAGCTCCCCACCAACAATGAGCAGTTCTTC

j_call: TRBJ2-1
v_call: TRBV20-1
clone_size: -
d_call: TRBD2
cdr3_aa: CSAREGGFASSYNEQFF
cdr3_nt: TGCAGTGCTAGAGAGGGGGGGTTCGCCAGCTCCTACAATGAGCAGTTCTTC

j_call: TRBJ2-1
v_call: TRBV5-1
clone_size: many
d_call: TRBD2
cdr3_aa: CASSSLAGANEQFF
cdr3_nt: TGCGCCAGCAGCTCCCTAGCGGGGGCCAATGAGCAGTTCTTC

j_call: TRBJ1-1
v_call: TRBV12-3/TRBV12-4
clone_size: many
d_call: -
cdr3_aa: CASSWARGAGSEAFF
cdr3_nt: TGTGCCAGCAGCTGGGCAAGGGGCGCAGGGTCTGAAGCTTTCTTT

j_call: TRBJ2-1
v_call: TRBV15
clone_size: few
d_call: -
cdr3_aa: CATSRDVDEQFF
cdr3_nt: TGTGCCACCAGCAGAGATGTAGATGAGCAGTTCTTC

j_call: TRBJ2-3
v_call: TRBV18
clone_size: many
d_call: TRBD2
cdr3_aa: CASSPPASGGYTDTQYF
cdr3_nt: TGTGCCAGCTCACCACCGGCTAGCGGGGGATACACAGATACGCAGTATTTT

j_call: TRBJ2-6
v_call: TRBV12-3/TRBV12-4
clone_size: -
d_call: -
cdr3_aa: CASTVPGSGANVLTF
cdr3_nt: TGTGCCAGCACCGTACCGGGCTCTGGGGCCAACGTCCTGACTTTC

j_call: TRBJ2-1
v_call: TRBV12-3/TRBV12-4
clone_size: many
d_call: TRBD1
cdr3_aa: CASSPGTGEDNEQFF
cdr3_nt: TGTGCCAGCAGTCCTGGGACAGGCGAGGACAATGAGCAGTTCTTC

j_call: TRBJ1-6
v_call: TRBV6-1
clone_size: many
d_call: TRBD1
cdr3_aa: CASNQQGFGSPLHF
cdr3_nt: TGTGCCAGCAACCAACAGGGGTTCGGTTCACCCCTCCACTTT

j_call: TRBJ2-3
v_call: TRBV6-1
clone_size: -
d_call: -
cdr3_aa: CASSRASTDTQYF
cdr3_nt: TGTGCCAGCAGTCGCGCCTCCACAGATACGCAGTATTTT

j_call: TRBJ2-7
v_call: TRBV28
clone_size: few
d_call: TRBD1
cdr3_aa: CASSQDRAFDEQYF
cdr3_nt: TGTGCCAGCAGTCAGGACAGGGCATTTGATGAGCAGTACTTC

j_call: TRBJ2-3
v_call: TRBV10-2
clone_size: many
d_call: TRBD2
cdr3_aa: CASSEGSGGVTDTQYF
cdr3_nt: TGCGCCAGCAGTGAGGGTAGCGGGGGGGTGACAGATACGCAGTATTTT

j_call: TRBJ2-1
v_call: TRBV4-1
clone_size: many
d_call: TRBD2
cdr3_aa: CASSQRLAGGLEQFF
cdr3_nt: TGCGCCAGCAGCCAACGACTAGCGGGGGGGTTAGAGCAGTTCTTC

j_call: TRBJ2-3
v_call: TRBV20-1
clone_size: -
d_call: -
cdr3_aa: CSARDRRGQGSLADTQYF
cdr3_nt: TGCAGTGCTAGAGATCGCCGGGGGCAGGGATCCCTAGCAGATACGCAGTATTTT

j_call: TRBJ2-5
v_call: TRBV24-1
clone_size: many
d_call: TRBD2
cdr3_aa: CATSDTTTAGGETQYF
cdr3_nt: TGTGCCACCAGTGATACCACGACAGCGGGGGGAGAGACCCAGTACTTC

j_call: TRBJ2-2
v_call: TRBV20-1
clone_size: few
d_call: TRBD1
cdr3_aa: CSATRTGLNTGELFF
cdr3_nt: TGCAGTGCTACGAGGACAGGCTTGAACACCGGGGAGCTGTTTTTT

j_call: TRBJ2-1
v_call: TRBV9
clone_size: -
d_call: -
cdr3_aa: CASSVGMGTYNEQFF
cdr3_nt: TGTGCCAGCAGCGTAGGCATGGGGACCTACAATGAGCAGTTCTTC

j_call: TRBJ1-1
v_call: TRBV7-6
clone_size: -
d_call: -
cdr3_aa: CASSPQTGNTEAFF
cdr3_nt: TGTGCCAGCAGCCCCCAGACAGGGAACACTGAAGCTTTCTTT

j_call: TRBJ1-1
v_call: TRBV20-1
clone_size: many
d_call: -
cdr3_aa: CSARKYEMNTEAFF
cdr3_nt: TGCAGTGCTAGGAAGTATGAAATGAACACTGAAGCTTTCTTT

j_call: TRBJ2-3
v_call: TRBV20-1
clone_size: few
d_call: -
cdr3_aa: CSVLGGGTDTQYF
cdr3_nt: TGCAGTGTACTAGGAGGGGGCACAGATACGCAGTATTTT

j_call: TRBJ2-7
v_call: TRBV20-1
clone_size: few
d_call: -
cdr3_aa: CSATQDPSSYEQYF
cdr3_nt: TGCAGTGCAACACAGGACCCGAGCTCCTACGAGCAGTACTTC

j_call: TRBJ2-5
v_call: TRBV20-1
clone_size: few
d_call: TRBD1
cdr3_aa: CSAKKSGGNQETQYF
cdr3_nt: TGCAGTGCTAAAAAGTCAGGGGGAAACCAAGAGACCCAGTACTTC

j_call: TRBJ1-1
v_call: TRBV20-1
clone_size: many
d_call: -
cdr3_aa: CSARELHWRPTEAFF
cdr3_nt: TGCAGTGCTAGAGAACTCCATTGGAGGCCCACTGAAGCTTTCTTT

j_call: TRBJ2-7
v_call: TRBV12-3/TRBV12-4
clone_size: few
d_call: -
cdr3_aa: CASSFGTQGSYEQYF
cdr3_nt: TGTGCCAGCAGCTTCGGGACTCAGGGTTCCTACGAGCAGTACTTC

j_call: TRBJ2-1
v_call: TRBV15
clone_size: -
d_call: TRBD1
cdr3_aa: CATSRTGALGHNEQFF
cdr3_nt: TGTGCCACCAGCAGAACAGGGGCCCTAGGCCACAATGAGCAGTTCTTC

j_call: TRBJ2-3
v_call: TRBV12-3/TRBV12-4
clone_size: -
d_call: -
cdr3_aa: CASSLGQRPSTDTQYF
cdr3_nt: TGTGCCAGCAGTCTCGGCCAGCGGCCTAGCACAGATACGCAGTATTTT

j_call: TRBJ1-4
v_call: TRBV10-3
clone_size: -
d_call: -
cdr3_aa: CAISVSNEKLFF
cdr3_nt: TGTGCCATCAGTGTGTCTAATGAAAAACTGTTTTTT

j_call: TRBJ2-5
v_call: TRBV29-1
clone_size: many
d_call: TRBD1
cdr3_aa: CSVEQGAQETQYF
cdr3_nt: TGCAGCGTTGAACAGGGGGCCCAAGAGACCCAGTACTTC

j_call: TRBJ2-1
v_call: TRBV20-1
clone_size: -
d_call: -
cdr3_aa: CSARVGLALGRQFF
cdr3_nt: TGCAGTGCTAGAGTTGGGCTAGCCTTGGGGAGGCAGTTCTTC

j_call: TRBJ2-5
v_call: TRBV2
clone_size: -
d_call: TRBD2
cdr3_aa: CASSESTRGGGETQYF
cdr3_nt: TGTGCCAGCAGTGAATCGACGCGGGGGGGAGGAGAGACCCAGTACTTC

j_call: TRBJ2-2
v_call: TRBV29-1
clone_size: -
d_call: -
cdr3_aa: CSVAWGSEGGELFF
cdr3_nt: TGCAGCGTGGCATGGGGGTCCGAGGGCGGGGAGCTGTTTTTT